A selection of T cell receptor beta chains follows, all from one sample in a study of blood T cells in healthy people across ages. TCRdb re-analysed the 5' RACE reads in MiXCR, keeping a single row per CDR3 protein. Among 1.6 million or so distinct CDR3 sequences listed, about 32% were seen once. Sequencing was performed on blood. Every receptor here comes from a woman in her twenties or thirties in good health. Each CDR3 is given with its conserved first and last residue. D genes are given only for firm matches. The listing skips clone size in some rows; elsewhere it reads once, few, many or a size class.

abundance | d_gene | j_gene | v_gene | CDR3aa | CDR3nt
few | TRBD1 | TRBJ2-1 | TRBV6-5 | CASRAGQGPYNEQFF | TGTGCCAGCAGAGCCGGACAGGGACCCTACAATGAGCAGTTCTTC
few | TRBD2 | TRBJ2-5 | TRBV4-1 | CASSHGLERKTQYF | TGCGCCAGCAGCCATGGACTAGAACGTAAGACCCAGTACTTC
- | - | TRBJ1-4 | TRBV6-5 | CASSSNPGQGQEKLFF | TGTGCCAGCAGCTCAAACCCGGGACAAGGACAGGAAAAACTGTTTTTT
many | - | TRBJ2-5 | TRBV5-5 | CASSLRDLQETQYF | TGTGCCAGCAGCTTGAGGGACCTACAAGAGACCCAGTACTTC
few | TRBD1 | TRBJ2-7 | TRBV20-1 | CSAILFGTGRYEQYF | TGCAGTGCTATACTTTTTGGGACAGGGAGGTACGAGCAGTACTTC
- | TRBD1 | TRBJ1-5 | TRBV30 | CAWTPPGQDSNQPQHF | TGTGCCTGGACACCGCCGGGACAGGATAGCAATCAGCCCCAGCATTTT
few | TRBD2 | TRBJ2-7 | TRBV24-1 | CATSDGGRGEQYF | TGTGCCACCAGTGATGGCGGGAGGGGCGAGCAGTACTTC
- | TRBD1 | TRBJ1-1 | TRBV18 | CASSPRVPKTGGNTEAFF | TGTGCCAGCTCACCACGAGTCCCTAAGACAGGGGGCAACACTGAAGCTTTCTTT
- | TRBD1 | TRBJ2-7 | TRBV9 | CASSVSPRDSRYEQYF | TGTGCCAGCAGCGTTAGCCCCCGGGACAGCCGCTACGAGCAGTACTTC
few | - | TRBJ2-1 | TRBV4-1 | CASSQDEGGWQFF | TGCGCCAGCAGCCAAGATGAAGGGGGTTGGCAGTTCTTC
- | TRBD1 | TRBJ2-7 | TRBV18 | CASSPGLGTGITYEQYF | TGTGCCAGCTCACCGGGCCTCGGGACAGGGATAACGTACGAGCAGTACTTC
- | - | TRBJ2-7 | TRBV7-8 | CASRHPRSYEQYF | TGTGCCAGCAGGCACCCAAGGTCCTACGAGCAGTACTTC
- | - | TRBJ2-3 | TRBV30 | CAWSRVTDTQYF | TGTGCCTGGAGTAGGGTCACAGATACGCAGTATTTT
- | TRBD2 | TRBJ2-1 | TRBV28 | CASSFGKSLAGGPKQFF | TGTGCCAGCAGTTTCGGAAAGTCTTTAGCGGGAGGGCCTAAGCAGTTCTTC
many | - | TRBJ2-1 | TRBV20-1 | CSAKEGSYNEQFF | TGCAGTGCTAAGGAGGGATCCTACAATGAGCAGTTCTTC
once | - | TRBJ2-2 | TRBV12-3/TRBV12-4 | CASSQTPGELFF | TGTGCCAGCAGCCAGACCCCCGGGGAGCTGTTTTTT
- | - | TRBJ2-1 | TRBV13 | CASSLEVQGRGEQFF | TGTGCCAGCAGCTTAGAGGTCCAGGGGCGCGGAGAGCAGTTCTTC
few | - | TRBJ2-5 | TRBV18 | CASSPLLVGETQYF | TGTGCCAGCTCACCATTACTAGTCGGAGAGACCCAGTACTTC